The clone carrying this T cell receptor beta chain was seen once. The CDR3 has 15 amino acids. V trimming: 7 bases; J trimming: 3 bases; junction bases outside the gene matches: 7. Germline CDR1 is MNHEY and CDR2 is SMNVEV (reference sequence). This specimen belongs to a study of cytomegalovirus exposure and HLA in healthy donors. The PCR had 60 Vbeta and 13 Jbeta primers. Clones were read by immunoSEQ multiplex PCR, and TCRdb kept only the in-frame ones, dropping some. Of about 57,000 clones in the sample, around 83% were seen once. The source material was PBMCs. The rearrangement links TRBV27 to TRBJ2-7; 12 bases agree with TRBD2. This clonotype was obtained from a man aged 25-45 years in good health and CMV-seronegative. The CDR3 protein is CASTHLAGGYYEQYF. For the CDR3, the DNA is TGTGCCAGCACCCACCTAGCGGGAGGGTACTACGAGCAGTACTTC.